The 4 T cell receptor beta chains below were found in one sample sequenced in a study of OX40 agonist ivuxolimab in advanced cancers. Only in-frame clones appear in the TCRdb table, and some are missing; sequencing was by immunoSEQ multiplex PCR. The table records more than 70,000 clones, just over 90% of them present only once. The input for sequencing was CD4+ or CD8+ T cells sorted from blood, taken in a trial of the OX40 agonist ivuxolimab. The origin of the receptors is an adult with an advanced solid tumor such as melanoma, head and neck, liver or kidney cancer.

V gene TRBV28 combines with J gene TRBJ1-4; D uncertain. The V and J ends lost 6 bases and 0 bases respectively, with 11 bases between them. Germline lookup yields CDR1 MDHEN and CDR2 SYDVKM. The CDR3 spans 15 residues. CDR3 loop: CASSRTDATNEKLFF. CDR3 nucleotides: TGTGCCAGCAGCCGGACGGACGCAACTAATGAAAAACTGTTTTTT.

This CDR3 reads CASSQDWRGGIFTGELFF. The CDR3 DNA reads TGCGCCAGCAGCCAAGACTGGCGGGGGGGTATCTTCACCGGGGAGCTGTTTTTT. This rearrangement joins TRBV4-3 to TRBJ2-2; 9 bases align to TRBD2. The ends lost 0 bases at V and 4 bases at J; junction bases unmatched: 9. Per the germline V gene, CDR1 is LGHNA and CDR2 is YSLEER. This CDR3 has 18 amino acids.

The chain combines TRBV5-1 with TRBJ1-2; D ambiguous. The CDR3 runs to 15 residues. Trimming cost V 5 bases and J 2 bases, with 16 bases left between them. Germline CDR1 SGHRS, CDR2 YFSETQ. The CDR3 bases are TGCGCCAGCAGTTGGGAGGGCAGAAACAACTATGGCTACACCTTC. It encodes CASSWEGRNNYGYTF.

The genes are TRBV6-6 and TRBJ2-7; a possible D gene is TRBD2 (7 bases). This CDR3 spans 16 amino acids. V was clipped by 0 bases and J by 5 bases, with 17 bases between them. Looked up from germline, CDR1 is MNHNY and CDR2 is SVGAGI (reference sequence). CDR3 in amino acids: CASSYSSRGGEDEQYF. The DNA of the CDR3 is TGTGCCAGCAGTTACTCGAGTAGGGGGGGAGAGGACGAGCAGTACTTC.